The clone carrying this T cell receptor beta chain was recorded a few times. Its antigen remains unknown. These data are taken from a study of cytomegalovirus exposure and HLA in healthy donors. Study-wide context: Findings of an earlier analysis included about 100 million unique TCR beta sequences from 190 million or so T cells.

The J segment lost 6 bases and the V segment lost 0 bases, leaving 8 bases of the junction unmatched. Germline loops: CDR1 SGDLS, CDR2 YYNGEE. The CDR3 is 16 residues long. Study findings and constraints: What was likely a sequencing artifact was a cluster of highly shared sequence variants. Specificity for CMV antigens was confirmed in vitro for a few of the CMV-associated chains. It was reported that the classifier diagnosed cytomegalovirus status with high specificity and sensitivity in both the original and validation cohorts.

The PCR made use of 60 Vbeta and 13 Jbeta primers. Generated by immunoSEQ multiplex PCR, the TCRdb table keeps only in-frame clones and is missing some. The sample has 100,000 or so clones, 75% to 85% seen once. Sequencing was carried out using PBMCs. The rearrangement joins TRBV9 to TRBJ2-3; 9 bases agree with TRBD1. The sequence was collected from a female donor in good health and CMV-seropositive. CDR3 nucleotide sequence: TGTGCCAGCAGCGTAGGGACAGGGGCGCTCGGGGATACGCAGTATTTT. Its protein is CASSVGTGALGDTQYF.